The clone carrying this T cell receptor beta chain was counted between two and nine times. Its specificity is unknown. V was pared by 5 bases and J by 1 base, with 15 bases between. From germline, CDR1 is MDHEN and CDR2 SYDVKM. The CDR3 has 16 amino acids. The data derive from a study of response to subunit inactivated influenza vaccine. Study-level results: The authors proposed limited new T cell recruitment per seasonal influenza vaccination.

In TCRdb, the RT-PCR reads were re-called with MiXCR into one record per CDR3 protein. The sample has 500,000 to 550,000 distinct CDR3 sequences; roughly 8.2% are singletons. This sequence joins TRBV28 and TRBJ1-5, with D possibly being TRBD1 (6 bases). This receptor was taken from a man aged 50 to 69 who received an inactivated influenza vaccine. The material sequenced was PBMCs from blood, taken less than 30 months after vaccination. The CDR3 bases are TGTGCCAGCAGTCAGCTCCGGGACATCAGCAATCAGCCCCAGCATTTT. Encoded protein: CASSQLRDISNQPQHF.